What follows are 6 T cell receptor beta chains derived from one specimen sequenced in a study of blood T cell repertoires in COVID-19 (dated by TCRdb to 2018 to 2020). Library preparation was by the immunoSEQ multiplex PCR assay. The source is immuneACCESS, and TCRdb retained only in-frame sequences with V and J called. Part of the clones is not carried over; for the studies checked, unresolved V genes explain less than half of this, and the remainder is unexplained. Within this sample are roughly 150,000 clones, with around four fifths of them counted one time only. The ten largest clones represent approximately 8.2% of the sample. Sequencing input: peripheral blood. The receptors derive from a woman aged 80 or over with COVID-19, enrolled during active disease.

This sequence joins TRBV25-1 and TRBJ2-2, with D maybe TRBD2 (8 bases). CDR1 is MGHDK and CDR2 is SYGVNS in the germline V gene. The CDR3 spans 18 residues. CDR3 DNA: TGTAGAGGGGGCGGGGGGATGACTCACACGTACACCACCGGGGAGCTGTTTTTT. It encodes CRGGGGMTHTYTTGELFF.

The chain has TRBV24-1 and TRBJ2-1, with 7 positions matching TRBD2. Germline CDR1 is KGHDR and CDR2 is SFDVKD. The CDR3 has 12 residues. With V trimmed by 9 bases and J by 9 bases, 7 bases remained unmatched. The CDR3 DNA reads TGTGCCACCCGACCACCGGGAGGTGAGCAGTTCTTC. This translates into CATRPPGGEQFF.

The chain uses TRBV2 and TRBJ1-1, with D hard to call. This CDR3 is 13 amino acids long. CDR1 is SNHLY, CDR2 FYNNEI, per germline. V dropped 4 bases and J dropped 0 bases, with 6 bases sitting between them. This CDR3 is CASSGSVNTEAFF. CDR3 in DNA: TGTGCCAGCAGTGGTTCGGTGAACACTGAAGCTTTCTTT.

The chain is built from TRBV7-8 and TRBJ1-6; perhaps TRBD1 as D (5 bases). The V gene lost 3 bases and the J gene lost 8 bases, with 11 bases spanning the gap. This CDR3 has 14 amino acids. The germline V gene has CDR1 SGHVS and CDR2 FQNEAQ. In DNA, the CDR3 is TGTGCCAGCAGCTTGGGGGGTAGTTATTCACCCCTCCACTTT. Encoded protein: CASSLGGSYSPLHF. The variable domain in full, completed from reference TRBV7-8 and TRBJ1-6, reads GAGVSQSPRYKVAKRGQDVALRCDPISGHVSLFWYQQALGQGPEFLTYFQNEAQLDKSGLPSDRFFAERPEGSVSTLKIQRTQQEDSAVYLCASSLGGSYSPLHFGNGTRLTVT.

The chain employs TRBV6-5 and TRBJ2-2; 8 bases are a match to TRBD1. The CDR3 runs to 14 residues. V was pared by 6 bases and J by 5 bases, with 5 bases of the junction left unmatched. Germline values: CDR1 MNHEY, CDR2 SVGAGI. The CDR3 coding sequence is TGTGCCAGCAGCTCAGGGGGCGGGACCGGGGAGCTGTTTTTT. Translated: CASSSGGGTGELFF.

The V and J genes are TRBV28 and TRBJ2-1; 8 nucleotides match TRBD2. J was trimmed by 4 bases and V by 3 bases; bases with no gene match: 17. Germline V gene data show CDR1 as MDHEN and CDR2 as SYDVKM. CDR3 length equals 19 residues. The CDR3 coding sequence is TGTGCCAGCAGTTTTTTGGCTTTAGGAGCGGGAGTTTTTTACAATGAGCAGTTCTTC. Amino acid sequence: CASSFLALGAGVFYNEQFF.